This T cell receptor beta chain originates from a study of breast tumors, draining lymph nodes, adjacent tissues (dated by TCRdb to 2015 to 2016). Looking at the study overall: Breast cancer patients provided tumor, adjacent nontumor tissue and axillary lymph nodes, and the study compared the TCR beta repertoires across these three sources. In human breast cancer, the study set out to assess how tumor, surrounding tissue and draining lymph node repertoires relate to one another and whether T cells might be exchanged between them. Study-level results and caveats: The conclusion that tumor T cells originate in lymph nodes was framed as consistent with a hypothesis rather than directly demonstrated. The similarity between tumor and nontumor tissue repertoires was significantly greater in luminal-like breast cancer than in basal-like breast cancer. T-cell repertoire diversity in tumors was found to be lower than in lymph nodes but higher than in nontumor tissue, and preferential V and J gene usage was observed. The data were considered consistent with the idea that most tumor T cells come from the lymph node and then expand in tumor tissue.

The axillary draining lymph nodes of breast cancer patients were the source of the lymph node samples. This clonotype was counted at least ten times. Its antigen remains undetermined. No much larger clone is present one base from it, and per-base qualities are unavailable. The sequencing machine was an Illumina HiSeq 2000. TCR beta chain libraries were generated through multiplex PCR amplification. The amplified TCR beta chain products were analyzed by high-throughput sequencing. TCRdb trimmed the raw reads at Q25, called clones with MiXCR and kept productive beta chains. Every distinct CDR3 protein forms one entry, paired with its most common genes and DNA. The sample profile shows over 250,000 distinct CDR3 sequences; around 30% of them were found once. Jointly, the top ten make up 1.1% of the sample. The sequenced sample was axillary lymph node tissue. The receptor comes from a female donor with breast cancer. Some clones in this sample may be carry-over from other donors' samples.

The DNA reads TGTGCCAGCAGCCCGGGACTAGCGAGTACAGTCAGCTCCTACGAGCAGTACTTC. Its amino acids are CASSPGLASTVSSYEQYF. Rearrangement joined TRBV7-2 to TRBJ2-7; 10 central bases correspond to TRBD2. From the cysteine through the phenylalanine, the CDR3 covers 18 amino acids. The read is trimmed to its CDR3 DNA, 54 bases read in frame from base 1. CDR1 and CDR2 (SGHTA, FQGNSA) derive from the germline V gene. The junction shows trimming of 5 bases on V and 0 bases on J, and the gene matches do not reach 13 bases of it.